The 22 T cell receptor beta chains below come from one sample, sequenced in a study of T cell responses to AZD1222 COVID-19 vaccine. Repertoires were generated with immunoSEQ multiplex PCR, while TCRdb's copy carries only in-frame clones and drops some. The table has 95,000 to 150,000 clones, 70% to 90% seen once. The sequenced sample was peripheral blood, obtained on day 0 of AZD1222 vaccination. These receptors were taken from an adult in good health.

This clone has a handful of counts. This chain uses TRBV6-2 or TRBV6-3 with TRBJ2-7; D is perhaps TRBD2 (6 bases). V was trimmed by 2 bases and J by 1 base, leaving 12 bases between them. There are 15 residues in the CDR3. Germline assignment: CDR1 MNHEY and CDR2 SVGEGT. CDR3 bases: TGTGCCAGCAGTTACAGTACAGGAGGGTCCTACGAGCAGTACTTC. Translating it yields CASSYSTGGSYEQYF.

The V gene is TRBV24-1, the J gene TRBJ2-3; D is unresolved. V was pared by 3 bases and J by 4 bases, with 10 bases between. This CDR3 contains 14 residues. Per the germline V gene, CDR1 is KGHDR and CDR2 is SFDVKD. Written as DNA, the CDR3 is TGTGCCACCAGTGATCGACAAGTAGCAGATACGCAGTATTTT. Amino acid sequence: CATSDRQVADTQYF.

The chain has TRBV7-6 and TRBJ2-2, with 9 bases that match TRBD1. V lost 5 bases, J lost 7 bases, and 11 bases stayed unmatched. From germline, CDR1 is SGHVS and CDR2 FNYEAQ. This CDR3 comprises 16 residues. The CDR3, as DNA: TGTGCCAGCAGCCGAGTAGGGACAGGGACGTTCGGGGAGCTGTTTTTT. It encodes CASSRVGTGTFGELFF.

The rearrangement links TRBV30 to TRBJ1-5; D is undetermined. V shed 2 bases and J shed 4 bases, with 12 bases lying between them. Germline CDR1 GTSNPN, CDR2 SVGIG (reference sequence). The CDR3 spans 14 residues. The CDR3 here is CAWSPGVPNQPQHF. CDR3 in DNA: TGTGCCTGGAGTCCGGGAGTCCCTAATCAGCCCCAGCATTTT.

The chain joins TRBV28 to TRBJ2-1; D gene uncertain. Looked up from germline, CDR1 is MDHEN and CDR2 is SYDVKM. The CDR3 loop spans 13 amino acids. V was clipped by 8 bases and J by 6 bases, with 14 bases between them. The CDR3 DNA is TGTGCCAGCGAAGGGCTAGTTCCCAATGAGCAGTTCTTC. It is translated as CASEGLVPNEQFF.

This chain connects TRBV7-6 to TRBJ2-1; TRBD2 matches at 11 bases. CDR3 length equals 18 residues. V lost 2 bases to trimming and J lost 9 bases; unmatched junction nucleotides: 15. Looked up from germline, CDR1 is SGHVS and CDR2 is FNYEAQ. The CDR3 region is CASSLTLAGGPKLGEQFF. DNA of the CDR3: TGTGCCAGCAGCTTAACCCTAGCGGGGGGCCCAAAACTGGGTGAGCAGTTCTTC. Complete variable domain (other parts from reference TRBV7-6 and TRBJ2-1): GAGVSQSPRYKVTKRGQDVALRCDPISGHVSLYWYRQALGQGPEFLTYFNYEAQQDKSGLPNDRFSAERPEGSISTLTIQRTEQRDSAMYRCASSLTLAGGPKLGEQFFGPGTRLTVL.

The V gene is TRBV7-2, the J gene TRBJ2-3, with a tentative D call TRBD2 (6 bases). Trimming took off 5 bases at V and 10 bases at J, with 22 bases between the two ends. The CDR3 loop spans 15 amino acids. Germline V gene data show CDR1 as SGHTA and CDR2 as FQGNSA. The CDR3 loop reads CASSLTPGTPRSQYF. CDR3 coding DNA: TGTGCCAGCAGCCTAACACCGGGGACTCCCCGATCGCAGTATTTT.

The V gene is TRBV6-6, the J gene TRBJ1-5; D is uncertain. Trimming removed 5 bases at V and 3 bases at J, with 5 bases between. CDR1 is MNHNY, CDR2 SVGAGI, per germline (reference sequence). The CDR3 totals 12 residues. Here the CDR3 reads CASSSPNQPQHF. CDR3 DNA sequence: TGTGCCAGCAGTAGCCCCAATCAGCCCCAGCATTTT.

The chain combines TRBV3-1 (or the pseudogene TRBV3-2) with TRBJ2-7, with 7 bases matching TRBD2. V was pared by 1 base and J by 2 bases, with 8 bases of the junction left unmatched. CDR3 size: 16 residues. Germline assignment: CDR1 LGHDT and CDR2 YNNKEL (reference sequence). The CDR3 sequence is CASSQGPRTSAYEQYF. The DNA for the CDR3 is TGTGCCAGCAGCCAAGGTCCGCGGACTAGTGCCTACGAGCAGTACTTC.

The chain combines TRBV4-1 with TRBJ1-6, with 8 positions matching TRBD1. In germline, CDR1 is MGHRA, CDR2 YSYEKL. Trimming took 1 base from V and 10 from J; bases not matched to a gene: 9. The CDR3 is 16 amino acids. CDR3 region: CASSQGGGQGASPLHF. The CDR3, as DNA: TGCGCCAGCAGCCAAGGGGGCGGACAGGGAGCCTCACCCCTCCACTTT.

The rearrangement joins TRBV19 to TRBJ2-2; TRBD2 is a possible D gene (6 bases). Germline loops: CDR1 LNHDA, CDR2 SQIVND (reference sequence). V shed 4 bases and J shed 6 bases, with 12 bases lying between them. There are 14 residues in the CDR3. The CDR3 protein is CASSTSPGAGELFF. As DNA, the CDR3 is TGTGCCAGTAGTACTTCCCCGGGGGCCGGGGAGCTGTTTTTT.

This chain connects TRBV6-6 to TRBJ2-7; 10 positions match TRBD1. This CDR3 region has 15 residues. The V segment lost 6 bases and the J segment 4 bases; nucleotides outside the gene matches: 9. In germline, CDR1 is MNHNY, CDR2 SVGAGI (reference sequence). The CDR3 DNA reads TGTGCCAGCAGGAGCGGGACAGGGGATTTGTACGAGCAGTACTTC. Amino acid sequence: CASRSGTGDLYEQYF.

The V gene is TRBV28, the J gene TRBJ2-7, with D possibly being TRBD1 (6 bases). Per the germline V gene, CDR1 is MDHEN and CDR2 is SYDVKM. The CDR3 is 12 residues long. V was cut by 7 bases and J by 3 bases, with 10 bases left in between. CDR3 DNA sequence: TGTGCCAGCACCGGACAGATCTACGAGCAGTACTTC. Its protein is CASTGQIYEQYF. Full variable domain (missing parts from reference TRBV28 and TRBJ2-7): DVKVTQSSRYLVKRTGEKVFLECVQDMDHENMFWYRQDPGLGLRLIYFSYDVKMKEKGDIPEGYSVSREKKERFSLILESASTNQTSMYLCASTGQIYEQYFGPGTRLTVT.

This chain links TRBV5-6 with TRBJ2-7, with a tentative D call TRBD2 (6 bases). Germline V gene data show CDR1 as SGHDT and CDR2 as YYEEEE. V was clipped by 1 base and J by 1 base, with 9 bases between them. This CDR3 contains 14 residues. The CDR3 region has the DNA TGTGCCAGCAGCTTGCGGAGGGGTTCCTACGAGCAGTACTTC. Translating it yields CASSLRRGSYEQYF.

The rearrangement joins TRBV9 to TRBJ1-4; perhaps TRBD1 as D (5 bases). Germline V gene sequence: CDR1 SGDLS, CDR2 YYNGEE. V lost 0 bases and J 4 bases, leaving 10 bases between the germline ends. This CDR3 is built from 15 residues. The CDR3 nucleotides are TGTGCCAGCAGCGTAGGGGGGGAGATTAATGAAAAACTGTTTTTT. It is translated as CASSVGGEINEKLFF.

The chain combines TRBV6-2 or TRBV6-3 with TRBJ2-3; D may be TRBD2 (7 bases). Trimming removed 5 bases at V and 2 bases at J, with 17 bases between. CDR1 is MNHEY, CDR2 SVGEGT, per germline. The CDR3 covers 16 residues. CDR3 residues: CASSAMGGASTDTQYF. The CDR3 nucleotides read TGTGCCAGCAGTGCAATGGGGGGGGCTTCCACAGATACGCAGTATTTT.

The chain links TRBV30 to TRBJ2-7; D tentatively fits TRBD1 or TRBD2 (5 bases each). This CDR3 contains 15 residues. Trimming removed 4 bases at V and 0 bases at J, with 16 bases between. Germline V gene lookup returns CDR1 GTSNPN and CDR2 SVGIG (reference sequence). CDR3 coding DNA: TGTGCCTGGAACTCCGGGGACGGGGACTCCTACGAGCAGTACTTC. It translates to CAWNSGDGDSYEQYF.

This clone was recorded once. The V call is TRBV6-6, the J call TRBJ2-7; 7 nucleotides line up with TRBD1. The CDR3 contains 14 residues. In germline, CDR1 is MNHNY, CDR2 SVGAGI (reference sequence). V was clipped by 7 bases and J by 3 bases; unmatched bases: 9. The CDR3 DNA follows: TGTGCCAGCACCCTACCGGGACAGAGCTACGAGCAGTACTTC. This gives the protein CASTLPGQSYEQYF.

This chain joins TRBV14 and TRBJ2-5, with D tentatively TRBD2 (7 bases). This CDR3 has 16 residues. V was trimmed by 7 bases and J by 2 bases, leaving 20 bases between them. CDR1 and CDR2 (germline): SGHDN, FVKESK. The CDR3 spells CASTQVCGGLQETQYF. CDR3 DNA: TGTGCCAGCACTCAAGTTTGCGGGGGCTTACAAGAGACCCAGTACTTC.

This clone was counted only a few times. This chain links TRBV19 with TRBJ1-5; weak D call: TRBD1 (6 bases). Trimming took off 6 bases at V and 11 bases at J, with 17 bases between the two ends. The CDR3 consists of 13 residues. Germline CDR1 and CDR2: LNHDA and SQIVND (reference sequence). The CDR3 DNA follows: TGTGCCAGTAGAAAACAGGGAATCGTGTCCCAGCATTTT. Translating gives CASRKQGIVSQHF.

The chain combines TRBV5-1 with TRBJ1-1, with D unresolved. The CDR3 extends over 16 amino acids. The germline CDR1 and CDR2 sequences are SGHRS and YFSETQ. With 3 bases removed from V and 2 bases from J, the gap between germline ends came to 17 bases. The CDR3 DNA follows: TGCGCCAGCAGCTCCCGAGAAATAGGGATCAACACTGAAGCTTTCTTT. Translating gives CASSSREIGINTEAFF.

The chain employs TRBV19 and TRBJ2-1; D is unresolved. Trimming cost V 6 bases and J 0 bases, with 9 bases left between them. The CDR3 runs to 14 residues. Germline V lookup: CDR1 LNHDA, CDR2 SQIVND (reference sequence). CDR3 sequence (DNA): TGTGCCAGTAGGAATGGGATCTCCTACAATGAGCAGTTCTTC. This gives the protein CASRNGISYNEQFF.